Following are 15 T cell receptor beta chains from one sample sequenced in a study of T-cell reconstitution after alpha-beta-depleted transplantation in children. Unique molecular identifiers were incorporated during preparation of the TCRbeta library. TCRdb re-derived calls from the PCR reads in MiXCR, one entry per CDR3 protein. The data show some 300,000 distinct CDR3 sequences, about a tenth seen once. The specimen comprised PBMCs, sampled before TCRalphabeta/CD19-depleted stem cell transplant. The source of these receptors is a boy younger than two with acute myeloid leukemia, due to receive a stem cell transplant.

This clonotype was detected only a few times. The chain recombines TRBV7-2 with TRBJ2-3, with TRBD1 matching 7 bases. CDR1 and CDR2 (germline): SGHTA, FQGNSA. The CDR3 contains 15 residues. The V gene end was trimmed by 3 bases and the J gene end by 0 bases; junction bases not matched to a gene: 3. For the CDR3, the DNA is TGTGCCAGCAGCTTTAAGGGACAGAGCACAGATACGCAGTATTTT. Translated: CASSFKGQSTDTQYF.

This clonotype was seen a handful of times. The J gene is TRBJ2-2, the V gene TRBV6-2 or TRBV6-3; D uncertain. The CDR3 is 13 residues long. Trimming left V 4 bases short and J 7 bases short, with 10 bases between. In germline, CDR1 is MNHEY, CDR2 SVGEGT. DNA of the CDR3: TGTGCCAGCAGTTTCAAAGTGGTCGGGGAGCTGTTTTTT. This translates into CASSFKVVGELFF.

There are many counts of this clonotype. The chain links TRBV14 to TRBJ1-6, with D possibly being TRBD1 (6 bases). Between the trimmed V and J ends, which lost 4 bases and 0 bases, there was a span of 10 bases. Germline CDR1 reads SGHDN; CDR2 reads FVKESK. The CDR3 is 16 residues long. The CDR3 is CASSRDRSSYNSPLHF. The CDR3 DNA reads as TGTGCCAGCAGCCGAGACAGGAGCTCCTATAATTCACCCCTCCACTTT.

This clonotype was picked up many times. The chain has TRBV20-1 and TRBJ2-1, with D possibly TRBD2 on 6 matching bases. This CDR3 spans 13 amino acids. V lost 3 bases and J 0 bases, leaving 6 bases between the germline ends. In germline, CDR1 is DFQATT, CDR2 SNEGSKA (reference sequence). The CDR3 DNA follows: TGCAGTGCTAGCGGGAGCTCCTACAATGAGCAGTTCTTC. Amino acid sequence: CSASGSSYNEQFF.

This clonotype was counted ten times or more. The chain combines TRBV28 with TRBJ2-1; D is unresolved. The germline V and J ends were trimmed by 6 bases and 4 bases, with 7 bases remaining between them. The CDR3 runs 12 residues. Per germline, CDR1 MDHEN and CDR2 SYDVKM. CDR3 protein: CASRPKYNEQFF. The DNA of the CDR3 is TGTGCCAGCAGGCCAAAGTACAATGAGCAGTTCTTC.

This clonotype was seen repeatedly, ten times or more. The CDR3 region is CASRAAGSLETQYF. In DNA form, the CDR3 reads TGCGCCAGCAGGGCAGCGGGCTCCTTAGAGACCCAGTACTTC. The J gene is TRBJ2-5, the V gene TRBV10-2; possible D gene TRBD2, 6 bases. The germline V gene has CDR1 WSHSY and CDR2 SAAADI. The CDR3 has 14 amino acids. With 6 bases removed from V and 4 bases from J, the gap between germline ends came to 15 bases.

As concerns this clonotype: A read error may be the cause here, since a much bigger clone is one base away. The chain carries TRBV5-5 and TRBJ2-7; maybe TRBD2 (5 bases). Trimming removed 3 bases at V and 0 bases at J, with 10 bases between. CDR3 size: 14 residues. CDR1 and CDR2 from the germline V gene are SGHKS and YYEKEE (reference sequence). CDR3 nucleotide sequence: TGTGCCAGCAGCTCGGGGTCCCTCTCCTACGAGCAGTACTTC. Residues: CASSSGSLSYEQYF.

This clonotype was detected many times. This sequence joins TRBV10-3 and TRBJ1-6, with D perhaps matching TRBD1 (5 bases). In germline, CDR1 is ENHRY, CDR2 SYGVKD. The CDR3 totals 14 residues. Trimming removed 4 bases from V and 8 bases from J, with 12 bases in between. CDR3 sequence: CAISVRGEDSPLHF. The CDR3 DNA sequence: TGTGCCATCAGTGTGCGGGGGGAGGATTCACCCCTCCACTTT.

In its sample, this clonotype was seen many times. The CDR3 DNA reads as TGCGCCAGCAGCCTCCTGGACGGCAGAGATACGCAGTATTTT. Translating it yields CASSLLDGRDTQYF. The chain combines TRBV5-1 with TRBJ2-3; no reliable D call. The CDR3 extends over 14 amino acids. Germline V CDR1 and CDR2: SGHRS, YFSETQ. The V gene lost 4 bases and the J gene lost 5 bases, with 14 bases spanning the gap.

This clonotype was recorded at least ten times. The chain carries TRBV5-1 and TRBJ2-7; perhaps TRBD2 as D (5 bases). This CDR3 spans 13 amino acids. Germline values: CDR1 SGHRS, CDR2 YFSETQ. V shed 0 bases and J shed 3 bases, with 7 bases lying between them. CDR3 nucleotide sequence: TGCGCCAGCAGCTTGGGGACTCTCTACGAGCAGTACTTC. Its translation: CASSLGTLYEQYF.

Points on this clonotype: A much larger clone lies a single base off, so this may be a read error. This CDR3 fails to terminate in the conserved phenylalanine or tryptophan, so it likely reflects a read error. The chain links TRBV12-3 or TRBV12-4 to TRBJ2-1; tentatively, D is TRBD1 (6 bases). Trimming stripped 6 bases from V and 2 bases from J, with 11 bases between. This CDR3 contains 14 residues. The CDR3 sequence: CASRGNRAYNEQFV. The CDR3 bases are TGTGCCAGCAGAGGTAACAGGGCCTACAATGAGCAGTTCGTC.

Ten or more counts support this clonotype. The J gene is TRBJ2-7, the V gene TRBV10-3; 9 bases match TRBD2. V lost 2 bases to trimming and J lost 4 bases; unmatched junction nucleotides: 9. Germline V CDR1 and CDR2: ENHRY, SYGVKD. This CDR3 spans 16 amino acids. CDR3 nucleotide sequence: TGTGCCATCAGTGAGCCTAGCGGGAATAGATGGTACGAGCAGTACTTC. It codes for CAISEPSGNRWYEQYF.

With regard to this clonotype: A much larger clone is a single base away; this may be a read error. The V and J genes are TRBV6-2 or TRBV6-3 and TRBJ2-7; D not certain. The V end lost 8 bases, the J end lost 3 bases, and 11 bases lay between the germline ends. CDR1 is MNHEY, CDR2 SVGEGT, per germline. This CDR3 is 12 amino acids long. The CDR3 here is CASRRVYYEQYF. Here the CDR3 DNA reads TGTGCCAGCCGCCGTGTCTACTACGAGCAGTACTTC.

This clonotype was picked up a small number of times. The genes are TRBV15 and TRBJ2-4; the D gene is possibly TRBD2 (6 bases). The CDR3 has 15 residues. V was clipped by 5 bases and J by 8 bases, with 19 bases between them. CDR1 is LNHNV, CDR2 YYDKDF, per germline (reference sequence). In DNA, the CDR3 is TGTGCCACCAGCGTACGGGGAGGACCACTTGACATTCAGTACTTC. Protein: CATSVRGGPLDIQYF. The full variable domain, in which reference TRBV15 and TRBJ2-4 provide the parts outside the CDR3, is DAMVIQNPRYQVTQFGKPVTLSCSQTLNHNVMYWYQQKSSQAPKLLFHYYDKDFNNEADTPDNFQSRRPNTSFCFLDIRSPGLGDTAMYLCATSVRGGPLDIQYFGAGTRLSVL.

A few counts support this clonotype. The rearrangement joins TRBV12-3 or TRBV12-4 to TRBJ1-2; the match to TRBD1 covers 7 bases. Trimming removed 6 bases from V and 1 base from J; junction bases left unmatched: 8. The CDR3 sequence is 15 residues long. CDR3 bases: TGTGCCAGCAGGAAACAGGGGCTAATTAACTATGGCTACACCTTC. Translating it yields CASRKQGLINYGYTF.